This T cell receptor (beta chain) was observed in a study of cytomegalovirus exposure and HLA in healthy donors. The PCR made use of 60 Vbeta and 13 Jbeta primers. The table came from immunoSEQ multiplex PCR; TCRdb's copy has only in-frame clones and leaves some out. The repertoire includes tens of thousands of clones, around 85% of them detected once, and 2.1% sits in the top ten. Regarding this clone: Its matching antigen is unknown.

Study-wide results and caveats: Sequencing probably produced one cluster of sequence variants that were highly shared. Reports showed the classifier diagnosing cytomegalovirus status with high specificity and sensitivity. A missense variant in DCLRE1C was later tied to TCR beta V- and J-gene trimming.

Trimming cost V 0 bases and J 7 bases; bases outside gene matches: 6. CDR1 is LGHNA, CDR2 YSLEER, per germline. The CDR3 has 15 residues. The specimen was PBMCs. The sequence was collected from a man in his late teens or twenties in good health and CMV-seronegative. The chain uses TRBV4-3 and TRBJ1-2; 9 positions match TRBD1. The CDR3 nucleotides read TGCGCCAGCAGCCAAGACACAGGGGGCTGGTCTGGCTACACCTTC. Translating it yields CASSQDTGGWSGYTF.